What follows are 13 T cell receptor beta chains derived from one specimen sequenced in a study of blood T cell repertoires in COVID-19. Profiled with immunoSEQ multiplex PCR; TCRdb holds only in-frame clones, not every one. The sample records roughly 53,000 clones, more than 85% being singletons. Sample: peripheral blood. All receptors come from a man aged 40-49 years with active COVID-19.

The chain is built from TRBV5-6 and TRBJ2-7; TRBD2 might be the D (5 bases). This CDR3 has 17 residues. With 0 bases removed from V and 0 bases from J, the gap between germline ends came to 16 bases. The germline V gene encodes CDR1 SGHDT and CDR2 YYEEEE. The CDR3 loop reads CASSLALSGGSSYEQYF. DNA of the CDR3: TGTGCCAGCAGCTTGGCTCTCAGCGGTGGTAGCTCCTACGAGCAGTACTTC. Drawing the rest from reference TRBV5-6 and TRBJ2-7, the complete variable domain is DAGVTQSPTHLIKTRGQQVTLRCSPKSGHDTVSWYQQALGQGPQFIFQYYEEEERQRGNFPDRFSGHQFPNYSSELNVNALLLGDSALYLCASSLALSGGSSYEQYFGPGTRLTVT.

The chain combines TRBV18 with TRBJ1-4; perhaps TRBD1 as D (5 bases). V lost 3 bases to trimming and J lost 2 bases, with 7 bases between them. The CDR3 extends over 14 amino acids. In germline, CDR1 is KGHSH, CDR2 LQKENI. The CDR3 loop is CASSPDNTNEKLFF. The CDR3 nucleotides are TGTGCCAGCTCACCGGACAATACTAATGAAAAACTGTTTTTT.

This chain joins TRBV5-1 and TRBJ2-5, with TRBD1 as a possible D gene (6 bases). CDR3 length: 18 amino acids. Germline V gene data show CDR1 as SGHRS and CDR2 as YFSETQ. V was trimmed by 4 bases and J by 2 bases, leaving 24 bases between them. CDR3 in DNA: TGCGCCAGCAGCCGAGGGGGTGGAAACGGGCCGTTGCAAGAGACCCAGTACTTC. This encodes CASSRGGGNGPLQETQYF.

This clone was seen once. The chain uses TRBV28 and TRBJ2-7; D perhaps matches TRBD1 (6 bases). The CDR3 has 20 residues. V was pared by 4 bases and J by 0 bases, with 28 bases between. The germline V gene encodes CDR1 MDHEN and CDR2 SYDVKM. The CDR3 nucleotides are TGTGCCAGCAGTTCCGCCGACTGGGGGCTCAGGTTCAGGAGCTCCTACGAGCAGTACTTC. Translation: CASSSADWGLRFRSSYEQYF.

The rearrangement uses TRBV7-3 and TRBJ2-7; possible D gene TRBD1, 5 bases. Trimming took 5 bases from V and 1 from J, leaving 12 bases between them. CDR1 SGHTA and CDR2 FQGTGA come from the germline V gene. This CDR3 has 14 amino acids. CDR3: CASSLGRGSYEQYF. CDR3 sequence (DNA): TGTGCCAGCAGCCTGGGAAGGGGATCCTACGAGCAGTACTTC.

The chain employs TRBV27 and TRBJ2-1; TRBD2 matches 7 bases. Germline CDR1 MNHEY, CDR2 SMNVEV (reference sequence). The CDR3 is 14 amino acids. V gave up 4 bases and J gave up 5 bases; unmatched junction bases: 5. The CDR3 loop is CASSWGGSNNEQFF. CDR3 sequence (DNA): TGTGCCAGCAGTTGGGGCGGGAGCAACAATGAGCAGTTCTTC.

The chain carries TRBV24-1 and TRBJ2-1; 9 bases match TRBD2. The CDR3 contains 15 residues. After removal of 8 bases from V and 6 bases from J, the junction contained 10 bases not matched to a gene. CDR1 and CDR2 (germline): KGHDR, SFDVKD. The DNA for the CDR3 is TGTGCCACCAATGAGCGGGGGGCTAACGGCAATGAGCAGTTCTTC. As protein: CATNERGANGNEQFF.

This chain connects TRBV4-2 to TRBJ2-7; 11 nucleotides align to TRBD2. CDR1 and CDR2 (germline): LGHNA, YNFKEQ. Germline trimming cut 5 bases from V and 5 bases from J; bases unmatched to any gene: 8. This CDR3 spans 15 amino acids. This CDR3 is CASSSTGTSGHEQYF. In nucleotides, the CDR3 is TGTGCCAGCAGCTCTACCGGGACTAGCGGTCACGAGCAGTACTTC.

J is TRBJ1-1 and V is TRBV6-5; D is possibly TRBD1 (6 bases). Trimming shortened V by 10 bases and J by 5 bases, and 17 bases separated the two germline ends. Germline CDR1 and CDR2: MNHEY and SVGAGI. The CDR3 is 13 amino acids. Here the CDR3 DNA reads TGTGCCACCACGGACAGCCGCGGAACTGAAGCTTTCTTT. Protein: CATTDSRGTEAFF.

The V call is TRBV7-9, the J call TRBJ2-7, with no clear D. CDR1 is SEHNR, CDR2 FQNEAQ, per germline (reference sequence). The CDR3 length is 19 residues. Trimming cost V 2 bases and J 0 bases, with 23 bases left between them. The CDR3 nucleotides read TGTGCCAGCAGCTTAAACGGAGTAGGTCAGTCCTTAAGCTCCTACGAGCAGTACTTC. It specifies CASSLNGVGQSLSSYEQYF.

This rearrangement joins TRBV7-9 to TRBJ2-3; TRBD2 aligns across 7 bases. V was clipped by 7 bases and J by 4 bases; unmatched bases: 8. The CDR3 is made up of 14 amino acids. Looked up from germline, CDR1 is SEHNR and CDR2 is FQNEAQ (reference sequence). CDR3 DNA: TGTGCCAGCACCATCCCCCGGGGGGCAGATACGCAGTATTTT. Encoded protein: CASTIPRGADTQYF.

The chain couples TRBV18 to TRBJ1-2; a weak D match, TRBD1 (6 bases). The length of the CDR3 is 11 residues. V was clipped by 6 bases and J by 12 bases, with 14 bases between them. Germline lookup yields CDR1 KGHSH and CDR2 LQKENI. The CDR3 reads CASSSKGENTF. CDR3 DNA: TGTGCCAGCTCTTCCAAGGGGGAAAACACCTTC.

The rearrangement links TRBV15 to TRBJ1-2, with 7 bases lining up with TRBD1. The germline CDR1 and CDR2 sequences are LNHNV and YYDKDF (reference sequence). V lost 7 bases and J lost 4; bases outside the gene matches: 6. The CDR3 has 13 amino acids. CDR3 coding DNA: TGTGCCACCACTCCCGGGACAGCCTATGGCTACACCTTC. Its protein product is CATTPGTAYGYTF.